These 13 T cell receptor beta chains came from one sample sequenced in a study of radiotherapy plus CTLA-4 blockade in lung cancer (dated by TCRdb to the late 2010s). Library method: the immunoSEQ multiplex PCR assay. The source is immuneACCESS, and TCRdb retained only in-frame sequences with V and J called. Part of the clones is not carried over; for the studies checked, unresolved V genes explain less than half of this, and the remainder is unexplained. In all, the sample holds 75,000 to 80,000 clones, and 70% to 90% of those were seen once. The top ten clonotypes cover about 1% of the sample. The sample here was peripheral blood, taken from a patient treated with radiotherapy plus ipilimumab. The origin of the receptors is a human donor with non-small cell lung cancer who had stable disease on radiotherapy plus ipilimumab.

This chain uses TRBV5-4 with TRBJ1-5, with 8 nucleotides matching TRBD1. The CDR3 is 16 residues long. With 4 bases clipped from V and 0 bases from J, the junction kept 6 bases outside the gene matches. Germline loops: CDR1 SGHNT, CDR2 YYREEE (reference sequence). The DNA for the CDR3 is TGTGCCAGCAGCAAGCAGGGGGCGTCTAGCAATCAGCCCCAGCATTTT. Translating it yields CASSKQGASSNQPQHF. Variable domain in full (rest from reference TRBV5-4 and TRBJ1-5): ETGVTQSPTHLIKTRGQQVTLRCSSQSGHNTVSWYQQALGQGPQFIFQYYREEENGRGNFPPRFSGLQFPNYSSELNVNALELDDSALYLCASSKQGASSNQPQHFGDGTRLSIL.

This rearrangement joins TRBV9 to TRBJ2-2; the D gene is possibly TRBD2 (5 bases). Germline V gene sequence: CDR1 SGDLS, CDR2 YYNGEE. V was cut by 4 bases and J by 3 bases, with 10 bases left in between. The CDR3 has 14 amino acids. The CDR3 DNA reads as TGTGCCAGCAGCCCCCGGGGAGACACCGGGGAGCTGTTTTTT. Its protein product is CASSPRGDTGELFF.

This clone came up a few times. V gene TRBV20-1 combines with J gene TRBJ1-2; D may be TRBD1 (6 bases). Germline CDR1 reads DFQATT; CDR2 reads SNEGSKA (reference sequence). CDR3 length: 11 residues. DNA for the CDR3: TGCAGCACAGGGAGATCAGGCGGCTACACCTTC. It specifies CSTGRSGGYTF.

This chain connects TRBV11-2 to TRBJ1-6; D uncertain. There are 13 residues in the CDR3. The V gene lost 5 bases and the J gene lost 11 bases, with 13 bases spanning the gap. Per germline, CDR1 SGHAT and CDR2 FQNNGV. CDR3 in amino acids: CASSLTGVTPLHF. CDR3 in DNA: TGTGCCAGCAGCCTAACCGGGGTTACACCCCTCCACTTT. The full variable domain, in which reference TRBV11-2 and TRBJ1-6 provide the parts outside the CDR3, is EAGVAQSPRYKIIEKRQSVAFWCNPISGHATLYWYQQILGQGPKLLIQFQNNGVVDDSQLPKDRFSAERLKGVDSTLKIQPAKLEDSAVYLCASSLTGVTPLHFGNGTRLTVT.

Written as DNA, the CDR3 is TGTGCCAGCAGCCGTAGCCTAGCGGGTTCAAGTGAGCAGTTCTTC. Translation: CASSRSLAGSSEQFF. The chain uses TRBV11-1 and TRBJ2-1, with 8 bases fitting TRBD2. Germline CDR1 reads SGHAT; CDR2 reads FQDESV (reference sequence). The trim removed 5 bases at V and 9 bases at J, leaving 12 bases unmatched. The CDR3 sequence is 15 residues long.

This sequence joins TRBV5-1 and TRBJ2-2; 16 bases are shared with TRBD2. V lost 4 bases, J lost 5 bases, and 8 bases stayed unmatched. This CDR3 spans 18 amino acids. The germline CDR1 and CDR2 sequences are SGHRS and YFSETQ. CDR3 amino acids: CASSPGLAGGLRTGELFF. The CDR3 DNA sequence: TGCGCCAGCAGCCCGGGACTAGCGGGGGGGCTACGGACCGGGGAGCTGTTTTTT.

The table lists this clone with a count of one. The rearrangement joins TRBV7-9 to TRBJ2-5, with TRBD2 identical over 12 bases. V dropped 5 bases and J dropped 1; count of bases not matched to a gene: 5. From germline, CDR1 is SEHNR and CDR2 FQNEAQ (reference sequence). The CDR3 consists of 16 residues. CDR3 in DNA: TGTGCCAGCAGCGAGACTAGCGGGGGCCTCCAAGAGACCCAGTACTTC. It specifies CASSETSGGLQETQYF.

The chain links TRBV10-3 to TRBJ2-2, with TRBD1 identical over 8 bases. Germline V CDR1 and CDR2: ENHRY, SYGVKD. V gave up 3 bases and J gave up 4 bases; unmatched junction bases: 7. The CDR3 sequence is 16 residues long. Here the CDR3 reads CAISDPGQGRTGELFF. CDR3 coding DNA: TGTGCCATCAGTGACCCAGGACAGGGACGCACCGGGGAGCTGTTTTTT.

The chain joins TRBV7-2 to TRBJ1-5; tentatively, D is TRBD1 (5 bases). V lost 1 base and J 3 bases, leaving 10 bases between the germline ends. Germline CDR1 reads SGHTA; CDR2 reads FQGNSA. The CDR3 extends over 15 amino acids. This CDR3 reads CASSLVRALNQPQHF. As DNA, the CDR3 is TGTGCCAGCAGCTTAGTCAGGGCCCTCAATCAGCCCCAGCATTTT.

V is TRBV11-2 and J is TRBJ2-5; D ambiguous. Germline V gene lookup returns CDR1 SGHAT and CDR2 FQNNGV. The CDR3 runs 15 residues. V was trimmed by 1 base and J by 2 bases, leaving 11 bases between them. CDR3 loop: CASSLGDRGQETQYF. CDR3 sequence (DNA): TGTGCCAGCAGCTTAGGTGATCGCGGACAAGAGACCCAGTACTTC.

The chain links TRBV7-8 to TRBJ1-2, with 8 bases lining up with TRBD1. V dropped 5 bases and J dropped 4; count of bases not matched to a gene: 15. In germline, CDR1 is SGHVS, CDR2 FQNEAQ. This CDR3 region has 17 residues. CDR3 loop: CASSPDRFGQGLYGYTF. The CDR3 nucleotides are TGTGCCAGCAGCCCCGATCGGTTCGGACAGGGACTCTATGGCTACACCTTC. Drawing the rest from reference TRBV7-8 and TRBJ1-2, the complete variable domain is GAGVSQSPRYKVAKRGQDVALRCDPISGHVSLFWYQQALGQGPEFLTYFQNEAQLDKSGLPSDRFFAERPEGSVSTLKIQRTQQEDSAVYLCASSPDRFGQGLYGYTFGSGTRLTVV.

V usage is TRBV5-8 and J usage is TRBJ2-5; 8 bases agree with TRBD1. Per germline, CDR1 SGHTS and CDR2 YDEGEE. The CDR3 is 15 residues long. V lost 4 bases and J lost 0; bases outside the gene matches: 5. The CDR3 bases are TGTGCCAGCAGCCCGGGACAGGCGTACCAAGAGACCCAGTACTTC. It codes for CASSPGQAYQETQYF.

The chain is built from TRBV7-9 and TRBJ2-4; D might be TRBD1 (6 bases). Trimming took off 3 bases at V and 0 bases at J, with 18 bases between the two ends. The CDR3 runs 18 residues. Germline loops: CDR1 SEHNR, CDR2 FQNEAQ (reference sequence). For the CDR3, the DNA is TGTGCCAGCAGCTTCCCCCCCGGGGACACTCTAGCCAAAAACATTCAGTACTTC. This sequence encodes CASSFPPGDTLAKNIQYF.